Sequencing of this T cell receptor (beta chain) was carried out in a study of shared T cell receptors in the human thymus. CDR1 SGHAT and CDR2 FQNNGV come from the germline V gene. The CDR3 runs 16 residues. Between the trimmed V and J ends, which lost 5 bases and 2 bases, there was a span of 18 bases. Libraries were prepared by immunoSEQ multiplex PCR; TCRdb keeps only in-frame clonotypes and omits some of them. The data show 720,000 or so clones, 70% to 90% seen once. This clone is a singleton in its sample. The sample also formed part of further work on human thymus T cells. From that report: Among the donors, all were healthy Finnish infants having corrective surgery for congenital heart defects. Thymus tissue for the work was resected from patients undergoing corrective heart surgery. Across thymic and blood repertoires, the usage of V and J genes appeared to be biased. Overlap was high between thymic repertoires from unrelated individuals, as reported in related research.

This rearrangement joins TRBV11-2 to TRBJ1-2; D perhaps matches TRBD1 (6 bases). The clonotype originates from a girl less than two years old with a congenital heart defect. Sequencing was carried out using thymocytes. In nucleotides, the CDR3 is TGTGCCAGCAGCACCGACTCAGGGGACGAAAACTATGGCTACACCTTC. Protein: CASSTDSGDENYGYTF.